A single sample is the source of the 9 T cell receptor beta chains below, sequenced in a study of blood T cell repertoires in COVID-19. The method was immunoSEQ multiplex PCR; TCRdb's version includes in-frame clones alone and lacks a portion of them. The data contain about 200,000 clones, 85% of them seen just once; the ten biggest clones take up roughly a sixth. Material for sequencing was PBMCs or T cells enriched from blood (not recorded which). The receptors originated from a man aged 40-49 years who had recovered from COVID-19.

About this clone: The same CDR3 can be traced to other DNA sequences in this sample. This chain uses TRBV5-1 with TRBJ1-3; TRBD1 agrees at 8 bases. V lost 3 bases and J lost 2; bases outside the gene matches: 1. This CDR3 comprises 14 residues. The germline V gene encodes CDR1 SGHRS and CDR2 YFSETQ. CDR3 sequence (DNA): TGCGCCAGCAGCTCACAGGGGGCTGGAAACACCATATATTTT. As protein: CASSSQGAGNTIYF.

V is TRBV27 and J is TRBJ2-4, with 7 bases matching TRBD1. V shed 4 bases and J 6 bases; nucleotides not matched to a gene: 6. The CDR3 covers 14 residues. Germline CDR1 is MNHEY and CDR2 is SMNVEV (reference sequence). CDR3 bases: TGTGCCAGCAGTTCTAATAACAGGGGAAACATTCAGTACTTC. It codes for CASSSNNRGNIQYF.

This sequence joins TRBV5-1 and TRBJ2-7; 10 nucleotides line up with TRBD1. The CDR3 has 14 residues. V lost 4 bases, J lost 7 bases, and 8 bases stayed unmatched. CDR1 and CDR2 from the germline V gene are SGHRS and YFSETQ. DNA of the CDR3: TGCGCCAGCAGCGATCGACAGGGGGCGGGTGAGCAGTACTTC. Translation: CASSDRQGAGEQYF.

This clone was seen more than once but under ten times. The rearrangement joins TRBV5-6 to TRBJ2-4; no clear D. The CDR3 is 14 amino acids. Germline CDR1 is SGHDT and CDR2 is YYEEEE. V lost 4 bases, J lost 0 bases, and 8 bases lay in between. Written as DNA, the CDR3 is TGTGCCAGCAGCCACACCCTAGCCAAAAACATTCAGTACTTC. It encodes CASSHTLAKNIQYF.

This chain connects TRBV19 to TRBJ2-2, with 9 nucleotides matching TRBD2. V lost 4 bases and J lost 10; bases outside the gene matches: 10. The germline CDR1 and CDR2 sequences are LNHDA and SQIVND (reference sequence). The CDR3 length is 15 residues. This chain's CDR3 is CASSKTSGPRVELFF. For the CDR3, the DNA is TGTGCCAGTAGTAAAACTAGCGGGCCGAGGGTGGAGCTGTTTTTT.

This clone was picked up one time. The genes are TRBV7-3 and TRBJ2-1; the match to TRBD2 covers 10 bases. J lost 5 bases, V lost 5 bases, and 9 bases had no gene match. CDR1 is SGHTA and CDR2 is FQGTGA in the germline V gene. The CDR3 has 16 residues. In DNA, the CDR3 is TGTGCCAGCAGCATTCAAGCGGGAGGGCCTCACAATGAGCAGTTCTTC. It encodes CASSIQAGGPHNEQFF.

This chain uses TRBV1 with TRBJ1-2; the D segment call TRBD1 is taken from the table without a DNA check. TRBV1 has pseudogene status. This CDR3 is 14 amino acids long. The CDR3 nucleotides read TGCACCAGCAGCGGACAGGGGATTTGGTATGGCTACACCTTC. This encodes CTSSGQGIWYGYTF.

The rearrangement joins TRBV4-1 to TRBJ1-2; D possibly corresponds to TRBD1 (6 bases). The CDR3 has 16 amino acids. CDR1 is MGHRA and CDR2 is YSYEKL in the germline V gene. Trimming stripped 0 bases from V and 2 bases from J, with 13 bases between. In DNA form, the CDR3 reads TGCGCCAGCAGCCAAGATCTGTGGGGGCGGAACTATGGCTACACCTTC. This encodes CASSQDLWGRNYGYTF.

A single count supports this clone. The gene calls are TRBV11-3 and TRBJ2-1, with TRBD1 matching over 10 bases. Germline V lookup: CDR1 SGHNT, CDR2 YENEEA. The CDR3 runs 14 residues. V was clipped by 8 bases and J by 6 bases; unmatched bases: 7. CDR3 nucleotides: TGTGCCAGCCGCAGACAGGGGGCGGGCAATGAGCAGTTCTTC. Its translation: CASRRQGAGNEQFF.